The rows below give T cell receptor beta chains drawn from one sample of a study of Ad26.COV2.S vaccination and SARS-CoV-2 variants. Clones were read by immunoSEQ multiplex PCR, and TCRdb kept only the in-frame ones, dropping some. The data contain hundreds of thousands of clones, around 89% of them seen just once; the ten biggest clones take up roughly 5%. Sequenced here: peripheral blood, sampled in a trial of Ad26.COV2.S vaccine versus placebo. Receptor source: a person aged 18-60 years who received the Ad26.COV2.S COVID-19 vaccine or a placebo. Both conserved end residues are part of each CDR3. Fields, in order: V gene, clone size, D gene, J gene, CDR3 protein, CDR3 DNA. A D gene is named only where the DNA matches it firmly. The size entry is marked missing in some rows and otherwise reads once, few, many or a size class.

>TRBV10-1|NA|TRBD2|TRBJ2-7
CASRGLAGSPSYEQYF
TGCGCCAGCAGGGGACTAGCGGGAAGCCCCTCCTACGAGCAGTACTTC
>TRBV19|NA|TRBD1|TRBJ2-7
CASSIAGQGAYEQYF
TGTGCCAGTAGTATAGCGGGACAGGGGGCTTACGAGCAGTACTTC
>TRBV10-1|once|TRBD2|TRBJ2-2
CASSGRLAGVLTGELFF
TGCGCCAGCAGTGGGAGACTAGCGGGAGTTCTCACCGGGGAGCTGTTTTTT
>TRBV30|few|NA|TRBJ2-7
CAWSVKGRTYEQYF
TGTGCCTGGAGTGTCAAGGGACGGACCTACGAGCAGTACTTC
>TRBV28|NA|TRBD2|TRBJ2-1
CASSPTSGRRDEQFF
TGTGCCAGCAGTCCAACTAGCGGGAGAAGGGATGAGCAGTTCTTC
>TRBV6-2/TRBV6-3|NA|NA|TRBJ2-3
CASSYHRVLSDTQYF
TGTGCCAGCAGTTACCATAGGGTTTTGTCAGATACGCAGTATTTT
>TRBV28|once|NA|TRBJ2-2
CASSLASPNTGELFF
TGTGCCAGCAGTTTGGCATCCCCGAACACCGGGGAGCTGTTTTTT
>TRBV11-2|NA|TRBD1|TRBJ2-3
CASSLVDPTGGLDTQYF
TGTGCCAGCAGCTTAGTTGACCCGACAGGGGGCCTCGATACGCAGTATTTT
>TRBV15|NA|NA|TRBJ2-2
CATSRDRTGELFF
TGTGCCACCAGCAGAGATAGGACCGGGGAGCTGTTTTTT
>TRBV3-1/TRBV3-2|NA|NA|TRBJ2-3
CASSQRGQGSDTQYF
TGTGCCAGCAGCCAGAGGGGTCAGGGTTCAGATACGCAGTATTTT
>TRBV2|NA|TRBD2|TRBJ2-1
CAGRLAGTYNEQFF
TGTGCCGGTAGACTAGCGGGGACTTACAATGAGCAGTTCTTC
>TRBV19|NA|TRBD2|TRBJ2-2
CASSTGRGINTGELFF
TGTGCCAGTAGTACAGGGAGGGGTATTAACACCGGGGAGCTGTTTTTT
>TRBV5-5|NA|NA|TRBJ2-7
CASSLELAGAVEQYF
TGTGCCAGCAGCTTGGAGCTTGCGGGGGCCGTGGAGCAGTACTTC
>TRBV28|NA|NA|TRBJ1-5
CASRSYKDSNQPQHF
TGTGCCAGCAGATCCTACAAGGATAGCAATCAGCCCCAGCATTTT
>TRBV5-1|few|TRBD1|TRBJ1-1
CASSLTDRPTTEAFF
TGCGCCAGCAGCTTAACGGACAGGCCGACCACTGAAGCTTTCTTT
>TRBV28|NA|NA|TRBJ1-5
CASSLPPGEANQPQHF
TGTGCCAGCAGTCTGCCCCCAGGGGAAGCAAATCAGCCCCAGCATTTT
>TRBV5-1|NA|TRBD2|TRBJ2-7
CASSVGLAGSSYEQYF
TGCGCCAGCAGCGTAGGACTAGCGGGAAGCTCCTACGAGCAGTACTTC
>TRBV9|NA|TRBD1|TRBJ2-1
CASSVRDGRQGDEQFF
TGTGCCAGCAGCGTAAGGGACGGACGCCAGGGGGATGAGCAGTTCTTC
>TRBV28|NA|NA|TRBJ2-1
CASQPGENEQFF
TGTGCCAGCCAACCCGGGGAGAATGAGCAGTTCTTC
>TRBV10-3|NA|NA|TRBJ2-3
CAIRPDDHTDTQYF
TGTGCCATCAGGCCGGACGACCACACAGATACGCAGTATTTT
>TRBV4-2|few|NA|TRBJ1-5
CASSQVSNRDQPQHF
TGTGCCAGCAGCCAAGTCTCGAACAGGGACCAGCCCCAGCATTTT
>TRBV18|NA|NA|TRBJ1-4
CASSQAENEKLFF
TGTGCCAGCTCTCAGGCAGAAAATGAAAAACTGTTTTTT
>TRBV25-1|NA|NA|TRBJ2-7
CASSALASTYEQYF
TGTGCCAGCAGTGCATTAGCGTCGACCTACGAGCAGTACTTC
>TRBV5-1|once|NA|TRBJ2-2
CASSLDIWEELFF
TGCGCCAGCAGCCTGGACATTTGGGAGGAGCTGTTTTTT
>TRBV5-1|NA|NA|TRBJ1-3
CASSLAPPDSGNTIYF
TGCGCCAGCAGCTTGGCGCCTCCGGACTCTGGAAACACCATATATTTT
>TRBV3-1/TRBV3-2|NA|TRBD2|TRBJ2-3
CASSLSGERTDTQYF
TGTGCCAGCAGCCTCAGCGGGGAGCGCACAGATACGCAGTATTTT
>TRBV19|NA|NA|TRBJ2-1
CASSIRGPVNEQFF
TGTGCCAGTAGTATACGGGGGCCGGTGAATGAGCAGTTCTTC
>TRBV28|NA|TRBD1|TRBJ2-1
CASSAWTGGTTDEQFF
TGTGCCAGCAGTGCCTGGACAGGGGGAACTACAGATGAGCAGTTCTTC
>TRBV7-2|NA|NA|TRBJ2-1
CASSLGAGRNEQFF
TGTGCCAGCAGCTTAGGCGCGGGGAGGAATGAGCAGTTCTTC
>TRBV25-1|NA|TRBD1|TRBJ2-7
CASSHRGQGGKQYF
TGTGCCAGCAGCCACAGGGGGCAAGGGGGTAAACAGTACTTC
>TRBV5-4|NA|NA|TRBJ1-3
CASSLGTGSGNTIYF
TGTGCCAGCAGCTTGGGGACCGGCTCTGGAAACACCATATATTTT
>TRBV10-3|NA|NA|TRBJ2-4
CAIKGGDSNIQYF
TGTGCCATCAAGGGGGGCGACTCTAACATTCAGTACTTC
>TRBV10-1|few|NA|TRBJ2-7
CASSEHPKRGLSNEQYF
TGCGCCAGCAGTGAGCATCCAAAGAGGGGTTTGAGCAACGAGCAGTACTTC
>TRBV10-2|once|TRBD1|TRBJ1-1
CASSPGTGRRGTEAFF
TGCGCCAGCAGTCCCGGGACAGGGAGGAGGGGCACTGAAGCTTTCTTT
>TRBV7-8|NA|NA|TRBJ1-1
CASSSTGGENTEAFF
TGTGCCAGCAGCTCTACAGGAGGGGAGAACACTGAAGCTTTCTTT
>TRBV5-1|NA|TRBD1|TRBJ2-7
CASSLVRSQGAYEQYF
TGCGCCAGCAGCTTGGTCCGATCACAGGGGGCCTACGAGCAGTACTTC
>TRBV19|NA|NA|TRBJ1-3
CASSIGRGSFSGNTIYF
TGTGCCAGTAGTATCGGGCGCGGATCCTTCTCTGGAAACACCATATATTTT
>TRBV5-4|NA|TRBD2|TRBJ2-7
CASSLTAGEAEQYF
TGTGCCAGCAGCTTGACGGCGGGAGAGGCCGAGCAGTACTTC
>TRBV10-2|NA|NA|TRBJ1-5
CASSDRGTQHF
TGCGCCAGCAGTGACAGGGGAACCCAGCATTTT
>TRBV30|NA|NA|TRBJ1-1
CAWSIGAGAFF
TGTGCCTGGAGTATAGGAGCTGGAGCTTTCTTT
>TRBV7-6|NA|NA|TRBJ2-6
CASSLALGANVLTF
TGTGCCAGCAGCTTAGCGCTTGGGGCCAACGTCCTGACTTTC
>TRBV18|NA|NA|TRBJ1-3
CASSPGGAGSGNTIYF
TGTGCCAGCTCACCCGGGGGAGCAGGCTCTGGAAACACCATATATTTT
>TRBV4-2|NA|TRBD2|TRBJ2-1
CASSQAGGEGTNEQFF
TGTGCCAGCAGCCAAGCGGGGGGTGAAGGGACCAATGAGCAGTTCTTC
>TRBV19|NA|TRBD1|TRBJ1-4
CASRPGQGATNEKLFF
TGTGCCAGTAGACCGGGACAGGGTGCAACTAATGAAAAACTGTTTTTT
>TRBV9|NA|TRBD1|TRBJ1-3
CASSPPADRAGSNGNTIYF
TGTGCCAGCAGCCCACCTGCGGACAGGGCAGGGTCAAATGGAAACACCATATATTTT
>TRBV7-9|NA|NA|TRBJ1-1
CASSPSQGEAFF
TGTGCCAGCAGCCCCTCCCAAGGAGAAGCTTTCTTT
>TRBV2|NA|TRBD2|TRBJ2-1
CASISGLAAYNEQFF
TGTGCCAGCATCAGCGGTCTAGCGGCCTACAATGAGCAGTTCTTC
>TRBV5-1|NA|TRBD1|TRBJ1-4
CASSGDRGPSNEKLFF
TGCGCCAGCAGCGGGGACAGGGGACCGTCTAATGAAAAACTGTTTTTT
>TRBV28|NA|NA|TRBJ1-5
CASSLSGGMTALPQHF
TGTGCCAGCAGTTTATCGGGGGGCATGACAGCCCTGCCCCAGCATTTT
>TRBV2|NA|TRBD2|TRBJ2-2
CASRVTSGNTGELFF
TGTGCCAGCAGAGTGACTAGCGGGAACACCGGGGAGCTGTTTTTT
>TRBV4-1|NA|NA|TRBJ2-7
CASSQPLTGESSYEQYF
TGCGCCAGCAGCCAACCCCTGACCGGGGAGAGCTCCTACGAGCAGTACTTC
>TRBV7-2|NA|NA|TRBJ2-7
CASSFSGLLSYEQYF
TGTGCCAGCAGCTTTTCCGGACTCCTCTCCTACGAGCAGTACTTC
>TRBV5-1|NA|TRBD1|TRBJ1-5
CASSSRQGMSNQPQHF
TGCGCCAGCAGCTCCAGACAGGGGATGAGCAATCAGCCCCAGCATTTT
>TRBV19|few|NA|TRBJ1-5
CASSSPTGSNQPQHF
TGTGCCAGTAGTTCACCAACAGGGAGCAATCAGCCCCAGCATTTT